A single sample is the source of the 14 T cell receptor beta chains below, sequenced in a study of shared clonotypes between healthy human individuals. Clones were sequenced by immunoSEQ multiplex PCR, and TCRdb holds only the in-frame ones, with some missing. The table includes about 2.1 million clones, around 93% detected once. CD45RO negativity and positive selection for CCR7 defined naive CD8 cells, a population that excluded terminally differentiated effector memory CD45RA+ cells. Sample: naive CD8+ T cells from PBMCs. All receptors derive from a man aged 18 to 29 in good health. Some clones in this sample may be carry-over from other donors' samples.

The V and J genes are TRBV6-4 and TRBJ2-7, with D maybe TRBD1 (5 bases). V was shortened by 1 base and J by 2 bases, with 18 bases between the two germline ends. The CDR3 sequence is 17 residues long. CDR1 MRHNA and CDR2 SNTAGT come from the germline V gene. CDR3 loop: CASSDFNRARVTYEQYF. The CDR3 region has the DNA TGTGCCAGCAGTGACTTCAATCGGGCCAGGGTGACCTACGAGCAGTACTTC.

The V and J genes are TRBV27 and TRBJ1-1; 9 nucleotides align to TRBD1. Trimming cost V 6 bases and J 1 base; bases outside gene matches: 6. Germline lookup yields CDR1 MNHEY and CDR2 SMNVEV (reference sequence). The CDR3 runs to 15 residues. CDR3 coding DNA: TGTGCCAGCAGCGAGAGGGACAGGGCGAACACTGAAGCTTTCTTT. This translates into CASSERDRANTEAFF.

The chain recombines TRBV7-9 with TRBJ1-5, with no clear D. The ends were cut back, 3 bases at V and 3 bases at J, with 6 bases in the middle. Germline V lookup: CDR1 SEHNR, CDR2 FQNEAQ (reference sequence). The CDR3 spans 13 residues. As DNA, the CDR3 is TGTGCCAGCAGCTTCCAAGCCAATCAGCCCCAGCATTTT. Translated: CASSFQANQPQHF.

The chain links TRBV15 to TRBJ1-5; unclear D gene. From germline, CDR1 is LNHNV and CDR2 YYDKDF (reference sequence). Trimming pared 1 base from V and 0 bases from J, leaving 7 bases between. CDR3 size: 15 residues. Here the CDR3 reads CATSRGANSNQPQHF. CDR3 DNA sequence: TGTGCCACCAGCAGAGGTGCGAATAGCAATCAGCCCCAGCATTTT.

The chain employs TRBV4-1 and TRBJ2-7; no definite D call. The CDR3 covers 13 residues. Germline lookup yields CDR1 MGHRA and CDR2 YSYEKL. Between the trimmed V and J ends, which lost 3 bases and 3 bases, there was a span of 9 bases. The CDR3 loop is CASSHGDGYEQYF. CDR3 DNA sequence: TGCGCCAGCAGCCATGGTGACGGCTACGAGCAGTACTTC.

This rearrangement joins TRBV29-1 to TRBJ2-7, with D possibly matching TRBD1 (6 bases). This CDR3 has 12 amino acids. Germline assignment: CDR1 SQVTM and CDR2 ANQGSEA. The V gene lost 2 bases and the J gene lost 1 base, with 6 bases spanning the gap. CDR3 nucleotides: TGCAGCGTTGAACAGGGGTCCTACGAGCAGTACTTC. Protein product: CSVEQGSYEQYF.

This chain links TRBV7-6 with TRBJ1-2; the D gene is possibly TRBD1 (5 bases). This CDR3 contains 20 residues. Trimming shortened V by 5 bases and J by 6 bases, and 34 bases separated the two germline ends. CDR1 and CDR2 from the germline V gene are SGHVS and FNYEAQ. The CDR3 loop reads CASSPIPGQLQAGLIDGYTF. CDR3 DNA: TGTGCCAGCAGCCCTATTCCGGGGCAGCTCCAAGCGGGACTTATCGATGGCTACACCTTC.

The CDR3 DNA is TGTGCCAGCAGTTTATTTATGACCGTCTCCTACGAGCAGTACTTC. Translating it yields CASSLFMTVSYEQYF. The chain has TRBV27 and TRBJ2-7; D is ambiguous. V was cut by 1 base and J by 0 bases, with 10 bases left in between. The CDR3 loop spans 15 amino acids. Germline assignment: CDR1 MNHEY and CDR2 SMNVEV (reference sequence).

V and J are TRBV2 and TRBJ2-1; a weak D match, TRBD2 (6 bases). The V and J ends lost 4 bases and 0 bases respectively, with 10 bases between them. The CDR3 contains 15 residues. Germline V gene data show CDR1 as SNHLY and CDR2 as FYNNEI. The CDR3 sequence: CASSGGGLSYNEQFF. The CDR3 DNA sequence: TGTGCCAGCAGTGGAGGAGGGCTCTCCTACAATGAGCAGTTCTTC.

J is TRBJ2-1 and V is TRBV7-2; no definite D call. CDR1 is SGHTA, CDR2 FQGNSA, per germline. V dropped 10 bases and J dropped 9 bases, with 16 bases sitting between them. There are 12 residues in the CDR3. The CDR3, as DNA: TGTGCCATCCTACTAACTTCGATTGAGCAGTTCTTC. Amino acid sequence: CAILLTSIEQFF.

The gene calls are TRBV19 and TRBJ1-5; 10 nucleotides match TRBD1. Germline V lookup: CDR1 LNHDA, CDR2 SQIVND (reference sequence). Trimming removed 7 bases from V and 7 bases from J; junction bases left unmatched: 10. The CDR3 contains 15 residues. The CDR3 reads CASTPGQGLFQPQHF. The CDR3 DNA is TGTGCCAGTACCCCGGGACAGGGGTTATTCCAGCCCCAGCATTTT.

Of note for this clone: In the same sample, other DNA sequences code for this CDR3. The V and J genes are TRBV7-9 and TRBJ1-5, with D hard to call. V dropped 1 base and J dropped 4 bases, with 8 bases sitting between them. The CDR3 contains 14 residues. CDR1 is SEHNR and CDR2 is FQNEAQ in the germline V gene (reference sequence). The CDR3 coding sequence is TGTGCCAGCAGCTTAGGTTCCGGGAATCAGCCCCAGCATTTT. This translates into CASSLGSGNQPQHF.

The chain has TRBV6-5 and TRBJ1-4; D is uncertain. CDR1 and CDR2 from the germline V gene are MNHEY and SVGAGI. The CDR3 sequence is 16 residues long. V was shortened by 4 bases and J by 5 bases, with 17 bases between the two germline ends. DNA of the CDR3: TGTGCCAGCAGTTTAGGGCCGAGGTTACCAAATGAAAAACTGTTTTTT. Amino acids: CASSLGPRLPNEKLFF.

The chain has TRBV10-3 and TRBJ2-7, with D perhaps given as TRBD1 or TRBD2 (6 bases each). The germline CDR1 and CDR2 sequences are ENHRY and SYGVKD. Trimming took off 8 bases at V and 2 bases at J, with 10 bases between the two ends. The CDR3 has 12 residues. CDR3 nucleotides: TGTGCCATCGGGGGCGGGGCCTACGAGCAGTACTTC. Translating gives CAIGGGAYEQYF.